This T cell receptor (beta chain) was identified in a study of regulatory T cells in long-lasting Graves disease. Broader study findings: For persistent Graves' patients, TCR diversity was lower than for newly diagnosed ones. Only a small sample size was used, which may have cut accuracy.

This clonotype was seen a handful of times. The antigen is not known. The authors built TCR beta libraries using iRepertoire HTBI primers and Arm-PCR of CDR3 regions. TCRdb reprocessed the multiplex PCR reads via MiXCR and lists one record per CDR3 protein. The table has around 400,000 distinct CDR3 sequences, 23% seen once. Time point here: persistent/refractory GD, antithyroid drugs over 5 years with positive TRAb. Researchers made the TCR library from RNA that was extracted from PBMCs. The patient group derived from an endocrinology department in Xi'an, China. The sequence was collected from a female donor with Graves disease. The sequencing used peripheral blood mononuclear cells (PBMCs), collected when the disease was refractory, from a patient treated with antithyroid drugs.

The CDR3 is CASSDRGQGSYGYTF. The CDR3 coding sequence is TGTGCCAGCAGTGATCGGGGACAGGGTTCCTATGGCTACACCTTC. The chain couples TRBV6-1 to TRBJ1-2, with 9 bases identical to TRBD1. J lost 4 bases, V lost 3 bases, and 6 bases had no gene match. The germline V gene encodes CDR1 MNHNS and CDR2 SASEGT. This CDR3 is 15 amino acids long.